A single sample is the source of the 22 T cell receptor beta chains below, sequenced in a study of vaccination effects on CD4 cells after COVID-19. Here immunoSEQ multiplex PCR was the method, and the copy in TCRdb shows in-frame clones only, minus some. Here the sample spans 20,000 to 25,000 clones, roughly 75% being singletons. Isolation of CD4+ T cells took place after 10 days of culture. What these receptors recognize is not known. Sample: CD4+ T cells from PBMCs cultured without peptide, taken before COVID-19 vaccination. The receptors shown here come from a human donor who received a COVID-19 vaccine.

The rearrangement links TRBV5-8 to TRBJ1-1; possible D gene TRBD1, 5 bases. The V gene's germline CDR1 is SGHTS and CDR2 YDEGEE. The CDR3 has 17 residues. The ends were cut back, 4 bases at V and 0 bases at J, with 19 bases in the middle. The CDR3 spells CASSPTGGGPVNTEAFF. CDR3 nucleotide sequence: TGTGCCAGCAGCCCGACTGGGGGAGGACCTGTGAACACTGAAGCTTTCTTT. Based on the CDR3 plus reference TRBV5-8 and TRBJ1-1, the full variable domain is EAGVTQSPTHLIKTRGQQATLRCSPISGHTSVYWYQQALGLGLQFLLWYDEGEERNRGNFPPRFSGRQFPNYSSELNVNALELEDSALYLCASSPTGGGPVNTEAFFGQGTRLTVV.

V and J are TRBV18 and TRBJ2-3; a possible D gene is TRBD1 (5 bases). The CDR3 is 16 amino acids. Trimming stripped 4 bases from V and 1 base from J, with 15 bases between. The germline V gene encodes CDR1 KGHSH and CDR2 LQKENI. The CDR3 coding sequence is TGTGCCAGCTCACAACGACAGACGCAGCGCACAGATACGCAGTATTTT. It is translated as CASSQRQTQRTDTQYF.

V usage is TRBV5-1 and J usage is TRBJ2-5, with TRBD2 matching 16 bases. CDR3 length: 18 residues. Trimming cost V 2 bases and J 5 bases; bases outside gene matches: 9. CDR1 is SGHRS, CDR2 YFSETQ, per germline. In DNA, the CDR3 is TGCGCCAGCAGCTTCGCCGGGACTAGCGGGGGGGCCGGCGAGACCCAGTACTTC. Amino acid sequence: CASSFAGTSGGAGETQYF.

This chain links TRBV12-3 or TRBV12-4 with TRBJ2-1; possible D gene TRBD1, 8 bases. The CDR3 covers 12 residues. V lost 7 bases and J 7 bases, leaving 11 bases between the germline ends. The CDR3 region is CASTQGGNEQFF. In nucleotides, the CDR3 is TGTGCCAGCACACAGGGGGGGAATGAGCAGTTCTTC.

As DNA, the CDR3 is TGTGCCAGCTCACCCTCTCGGTCGAACACCGGGGAGCTGTTTTTT. Translating it yields CASSPSRSNTGELFF. The chain links TRBV18 to TRBJ2-2; no definite D call. CDR1 KGHSH and CDR2 LQKENI come from the germline V gene. The CDR3 length is 15 residues. Trimming removed 3 bases at V and 0 bases at J, with 8 bases between.

This chain links TRBV5-4 with TRBJ2-7; 7 nucleotides align to TRBD1. Germline V gives CDR1 SGHNT, CDR2 YYREEE (reference sequence). J gave up 4 bases and V 5 bases, and 6 bases lay outside the gene matches. CDR3 length: 13 amino acids. The CDR3 here is CASSRRDRYEQYF. The DNA of the CDR3 is TGTGCCAGCAGTCGCCGGGACAGATACGAGCAGTACTTC. Looking up the rest from reference TRBV5-4 and TRBJ2-7 gives the full variable domain: ETGVTQSPTHLIKTRGQQVTLRCSSQSGHNTVSWYQQALGQGPQFIFQYYREEENGRGNFPPRFSGLQFPNYSSELNVNALELDDSALYLCASSRRDRYEQYFGPGTRLTVT.

This clone was found a few times. The chain links TRBV5-1 to TRBJ1-6; D remains ambiguous. Trimming stripped 0 bases from V and 7 bases from J, with 14 bases between. CDR1 and CDR2 from the germline V gene are SGHRS and YFSETQ. The CDR3 is made up of 16 amino acids. The CDR3 spells CASSLDAGQDNSPLHF. The CDR3 region has the DNA TGCGCCAGCAGCTTGGATGCCGGGCAGGACAATTCACCCCTCCACTTT.

The gene calls are TRBV7-2 and TRBJ2-6, with D unresolved. The CDR3 has 14 amino acids. Germline V gene lookup returns CDR1 SGHTA and CDR2 FQGNSA. The V end was cut by 6 bases, the J end by 1 base, with 7 bases between. The DNA of the CDR3 is TGTGCCAGCAGATCGGATTCTGGGGCCAACGTCCTGACTTTC. It codes for CASRSDSGANVLTF.

The chain links TRBV7-2 to TRBJ2-6; a weak D match, TRBD2 (7 bases). CDR1 is SGHTA and CDR2 is FQGNSA in the germline V gene. Trimming left V 0 bases short and J 0 bases short, with 9 bases between. This CDR3 contains 17 residues. CDR3 sequence reads: CASSLAGGLSGANVLTF. The CDR3 nucleotides read TGTGCCAGCAGCTTAGCCGGGGGGCTCTCTGGGGCCAACGTCCTGACTTTC.

This rearrangement joins TRBV3-1 (or the pseudogene TRBV3-2) to TRBJ1-6; unclear D gene. This CDR3 spans 13 amino acids. V dropped 4 bases and J dropped 9 bases, with 10 bases sitting between them. Looked up from germline, CDR1 is LGHDT and CDR2 is YNNKEL (reference sequence). This CDR3 reads CASSPNDASPLHF. CDR3 sequence (DNA): TGTGCCAGCAGCCCAAACGATGCTTCACCCCTCCACTTT.

V and J are TRBV7-8 and TRBJ1-3, with D possibly matching TRBD1 (6 bases). The CDR3 is made up of 14 amino acids. With 5 bases removed from V and 0 bases from J, the gap between germline ends came to 8 bases. The germline CDR1 and CDR2 sequences are SGHVS and FQNEAQ. The CDR3 sequence is CASSPRGSGNTIYF. For the CDR3, the DNA is TGTGCCAGCAGCCCCAGGGGCTCTGGAAACACCATATATTTT.

This sequence joins TRBV5-1 and TRBJ1-6; unclear D gene. The CDR3 runs 14 residues. V shed 7 bases and J shed 8 bases, with 16 bases lying between them. The germline CDR1 and CDR2 sequences are SGHRS and YFSETQ. The CDR3 protein is CASRPRDGDSPLHF. CDR3 DNA sequence: TGCGCCAGCCGTCCCCGGGATGGAGATTCACCCCTCCACTTT.

The chain uses TRBV5-6 and TRBJ2-1, with D perhaps TRBD2 (6 bases). The germline V gene encodes CDR1 SGHDT and CDR2 YYEEEE. V shed 3 bases and J shed 2 bases, with 18 bases lying between them. The CDR3 has 17 amino acids. The CDR3 is CASSSSRERKTYNEQFF. The DNA for the CDR3 is TGTGCCAGCAGCTCCTCCCGGGAGCGCAAGACCTACAATGAGCAGTTCTTC.

The rearrangement joins TRBV5-4 to TRBJ2-2, with 13 bases lining up with TRBD2. Unmatched junction bases numbered 9, after V lost 3 bases and J lost 4 bases. This CDR3 is 18 amino acids long. Germline-derived CDR1 and CDR2 are SGHNT and YYREEE (reference sequence). The CDR3 nucleotides are TGTGCCAGCAGCTCGCCGGGACTAGCGGGGACAACCACCGGGGAGCTGTTTTTT. It codes for CASSSPGLAGTTTGELFF.

This chain joins TRBV6-1 and TRBJ1-4, with TRBD1 identical over 7 bases. V was pared by 2 bases and J by 7 bases, with 19 bases of the junction left unmatched. Germline CDR1 reads MNHNS; CDR2 reads SASEGT. CDR3 length: 19 residues. In DNA form, the CDR3 reads TGTGCCAGCAGTGAATGGAGGGGAGGGGGCGGACGGAGGGGTGAAAAACTGTTTTTT. Translation gives CASSEWRGGGGRRGEKLFF.

The chain carries TRBV7-9 and TRBJ2-5; no firm D call. This CDR3 is built from 15 residues. Germline lookup yields CDR1 SEHNR and CDR2 FQNEAQ (reference sequence). V lost 5 bases and J 3 bases, leaving 16 bases between the germline ends. The CDR3 region is CASSQPLQSEETQYF. The DNA for the CDR3 is TGTGCCAGCAGCCAACCCCTACAGAGTGAAGAGACCCAGTACTTC. The full variable domain, completed using reference TRBV7-9 and TRBJ2-5, is DTGVSQNPRHKITKRGQNVTFRCDPISEHNRLYWYRQTLGQGPEFLTYFQNEAQLEKSRLLSDRFSAERPKGSFSTLEIQRTEQGDSAMYLCASSQPLQSEETQYFGPGTRLLVL.

V gene TRBV5-1 combines with J gene TRBJ1-5, with D maybe TRBD1 (6 bases). Trimming pared 4 bases from V and 2 bases from J, leaving 10 bases between. Germline-derived CDR1 and CDR2 are SGHRS and YFSETQ. The CDR3 has 14 amino acids. CDR3 nucleotide sequence: TGCGCCAGCAGCCAGGACAGCCGCAATCAGCCCCAGCATTTT. This translates into CASSQDSRNQPQHF.

The chain recombines TRBV20-1 with TRBJ2-1; D uncertain. This CDR3 is built from 10 residues. CDR1 and CDR2 from the germline V gene are DFQATT and SNEGSKA (reference sequence). The V end lost 6 bases, the J end lost 5 bases, and 5 bases lay between the germline ends. This chain's CDR3 is CSASDNEQFF. As DNA, the CDR3 is TGCAGTGCCAGCGACAATGAGCAGTTCTTC.

This clone was observed once. The chain employs TRBV5-1 and TRBJ1-2, with TRBD1 identical over 10 bases. The CDR3 extends over 15 amino acids. After removal of 0 bases from V and 6 bases from J, the junction contained 5 bases not matched to a gene. CDR1 is SGHRS and CDR2 is YFSETQ in the germline V gene. The CDR3 nucleotides are TGCGCCAGCAGCTTGGGACAGGGGGCCCACGATGGCTACACCTTC. Protein: CASSLGQGAHDGYTF.

The chain links TRBV7-2 to TRBJ2-5; 9 bases fit TRBD2. V lost 5 bases, J lost 5 bases, and 6 bases stayed unmatched. The CDR3 is 14 residues long. CDR1 and CDR2 from the germline V gene are SGHTA and FQGNSA. The CDR3 protein is CASSVPGLAETQYF. The DNA of the CDR3 is TGTGCCAGCAGCGTCCCGGGACTAGCTGAGACCCAGTACTTC.

The genes are TRBV18 and TRBJ1-1; TRBD1 agrees at 8 bases. The CDR3 is 16 residues long. The germline CDR1 and CDR2 sequences are KGHSH and LQKENI. The V segment lost 0 bases and the J segment 8 bases; nucleotides outside the gene matches: 11. The CDR3 DNA is TGTGCCAGCTCACCACCGGGACAGGCCCTTGCGGGGGAAGCTTTCTTT. Residues: CASSPPGQALAGEAFF.

In its sample, this clone was seen a few times. The V gene is TRBV28, the J gene TRBJ2-1, with a tentative D call TRBD1 (6 bases). Germline loops: CDR1 MDHEN, CDR2 SYDVKM. Trimming cost V 3 bases and J 16 bases, with 13 bases left between them. This CDR3 spans 11 amino acids. CDR3 protein: CASSFNRAVFF. The CDR3 nucleotides are TGTGCCAGCAGTTTCAACAGGGCCGTTTTCTTC.